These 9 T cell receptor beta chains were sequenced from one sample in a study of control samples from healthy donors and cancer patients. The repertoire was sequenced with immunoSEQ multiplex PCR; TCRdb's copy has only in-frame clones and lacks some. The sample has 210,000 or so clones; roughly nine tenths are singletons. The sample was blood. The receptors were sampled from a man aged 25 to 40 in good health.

In DNA, the CDR3 is TGTGCCAGCACTCTACGGGGCCCCTACGAGCAGTACTTC. Amino acid sequence: CASTLRGPYEQYF. This chain joins TRBV21-1 and TRBJ2-7. TRBV21-1 is recorded as a pseudogene. This CDR3 has 13 residues.

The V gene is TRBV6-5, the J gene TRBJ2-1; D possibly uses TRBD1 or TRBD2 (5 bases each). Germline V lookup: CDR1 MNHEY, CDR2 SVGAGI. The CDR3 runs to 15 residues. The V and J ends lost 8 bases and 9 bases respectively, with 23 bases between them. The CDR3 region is CASLGPGRPNGEQFF. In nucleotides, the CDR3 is TGTGCCAGCTTAGGCCCGGGACGGCCTAACGGTGAGCAGTTCTTC.

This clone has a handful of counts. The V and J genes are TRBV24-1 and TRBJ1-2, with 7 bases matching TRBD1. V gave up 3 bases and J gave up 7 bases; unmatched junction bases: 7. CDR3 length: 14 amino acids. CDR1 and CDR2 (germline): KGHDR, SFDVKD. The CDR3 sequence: CATSDDDRVGGYTF. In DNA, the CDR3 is TGTGCCACCAGTGATGATGACAGGGTGGGTGGCTACACCTTC.

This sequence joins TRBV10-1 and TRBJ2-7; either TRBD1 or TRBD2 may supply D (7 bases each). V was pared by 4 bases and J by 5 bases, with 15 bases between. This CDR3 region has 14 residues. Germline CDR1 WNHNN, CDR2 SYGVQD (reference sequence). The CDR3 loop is CASSGGGQTDEQYF. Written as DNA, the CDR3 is TGCGCCAGCAGTGGGGGGGGACAGACCGACGAGCAGTACTTC.

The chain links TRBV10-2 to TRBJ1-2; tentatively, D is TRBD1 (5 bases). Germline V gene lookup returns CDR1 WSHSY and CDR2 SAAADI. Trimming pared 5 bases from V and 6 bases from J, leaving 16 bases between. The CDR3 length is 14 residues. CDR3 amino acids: CASSNPPGEDGYTF. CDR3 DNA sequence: TGCGCCAGCAGTAACCCACCGGGGGAGGATGGCTACACCTTC.

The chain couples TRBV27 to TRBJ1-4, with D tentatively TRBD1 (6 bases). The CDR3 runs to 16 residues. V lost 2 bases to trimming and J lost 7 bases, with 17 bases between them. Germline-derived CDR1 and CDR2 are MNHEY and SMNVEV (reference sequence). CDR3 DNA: TGTGCCAGCAGTTTAGGGTGGGAGGGGGTACGTGAAAAACTGTTTTTT. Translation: CASSLGWEGVREKLFF.

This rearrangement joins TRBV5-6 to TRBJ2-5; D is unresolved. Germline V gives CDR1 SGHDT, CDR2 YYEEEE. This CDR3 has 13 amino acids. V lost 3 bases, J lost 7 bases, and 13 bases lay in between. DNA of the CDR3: TGTGCCAGCAGCTACGGCGGTCCGGGGACCCAGTACTTC. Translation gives CASSYGGPGTQYF.

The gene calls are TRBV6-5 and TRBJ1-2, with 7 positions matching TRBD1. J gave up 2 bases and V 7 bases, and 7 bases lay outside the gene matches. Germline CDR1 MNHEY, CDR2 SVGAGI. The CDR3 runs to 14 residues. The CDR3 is CASTPTGLNYGYTF. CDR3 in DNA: TGTGCCAGCACTCCGACAGGGTTAAACTATGGCTACACCTTC.

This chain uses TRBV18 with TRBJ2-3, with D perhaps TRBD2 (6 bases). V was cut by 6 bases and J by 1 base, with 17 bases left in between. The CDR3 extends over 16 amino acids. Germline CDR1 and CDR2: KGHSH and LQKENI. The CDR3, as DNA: TGTGCCAGCTCTAACATAGCGGCCGTGGGCACAGATACGCAGTATTTT. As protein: CASSNIAAVGTDTQYF.